This record covers a single TCR beta chain. The sample originates from a study of memory CD8 T cells in hepatitis C reinfection. Study-level background: Between 55 and 20 weeks before reinfection detection, pre-reinfection samples were drawn.

Only in-frame clones appear in the TCRdb table, and some are missing; sequencing was by immunoSEQ multiplex PCR. The data hold approximately 52,000 clones, with 89% observed a single time. Germline-derived CDR1 and CDR2 are MGHRA and YSYEKL. The germline V and J ends were trimmed by 1 base and 9 bases, with 10 bases remaining between them. This CDR3 contains 13 residues. Time point specified: pre-reinfection, 55 to 20 weeks before reinfection detection. The sorted cells went straight to TCR sequencing with no prior in vitro expansion. Sequencing input: naive CD8+ T cells sorted from blood. The rearrangement links TRBV4-1 to TRBJ2-1; D is undetermined. The TCR originated in a man younger than 30 with hepatitis C virus infection. The chain's CDR3 is CASSQGVNSEQFF. The CDR3 DNA reads as TGCGCCAGCAGCCAAGGAGTTAACTCTGAGCAGTTCTTC.